The text below deals with one T cell receptor (beta chain). What it recognizes is unknown. This sample was taken from a study of vaccination and CD4 T cells after COVID-19. Study background: Stimuli were overlapping spike peptide pools of SARS-CoV-2 and three common cold coronaviruses (HCoV-NL63, HCoV-OC43, HCoV-229E). Findings and limits, study-wide: Apart from involving relatively few convalescent patients, the work omitted early post-infection timepoints.

The V gene's germline CDR1 is LNHDA and CDR2 SQIVND (reference sequence). Trimming cost V 7 bases and J 5 bases, with 23 bases left between them. The CDR3 is made up of 16 amino acids. Treatment given: approximately nine-day PBMC culture with coronavirus spike peptide pools or control peptides (ViraFEST assay). Sequencing of the DNA from cultured CD4+ T cells was carried out with the Oncomine TCR Beta short-read assay. Genomic DNA was extracted from cultured CD4+ T cells. TCRdb reprocessed the PCR reads with MiXCR, giving one entry per CDR3 protein. The sample includes roughly 16,000 distinct CDR3 sequences, approximately 58% of them seen just once.

Sequencing was performed on cultured CD4+ T cells from blood, taken after SARS-CoV-2 vaccination. The chain uses TRBV19 and TRBJ1-2, with D uncertain. This sequence was found in a human donor with COVID-19. The CDR3 protein is CASTQVPRGRWYGYTF. CDR3 DNA: TGTGCCAGTACCCAAGTCCCCCGGGGAAGATGGTATGGCTACACCTTC.